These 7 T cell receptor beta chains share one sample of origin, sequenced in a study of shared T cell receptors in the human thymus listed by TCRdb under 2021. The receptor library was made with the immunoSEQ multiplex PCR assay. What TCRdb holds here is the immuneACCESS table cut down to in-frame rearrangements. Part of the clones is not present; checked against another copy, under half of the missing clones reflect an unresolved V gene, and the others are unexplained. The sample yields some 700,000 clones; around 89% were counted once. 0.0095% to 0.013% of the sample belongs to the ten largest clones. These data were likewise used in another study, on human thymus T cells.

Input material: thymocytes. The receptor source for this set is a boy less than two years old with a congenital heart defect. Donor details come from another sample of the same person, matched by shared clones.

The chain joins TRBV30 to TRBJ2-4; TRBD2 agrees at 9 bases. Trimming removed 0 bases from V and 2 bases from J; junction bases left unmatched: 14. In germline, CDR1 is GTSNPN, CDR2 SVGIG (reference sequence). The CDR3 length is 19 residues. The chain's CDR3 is CAWSVPGLATGGTKNIQYF. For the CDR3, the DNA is TGTGCCTGGAGTGTACCGGGACTAGCAACCGGGGGAACCAAAAACATTCAGTACTTC.

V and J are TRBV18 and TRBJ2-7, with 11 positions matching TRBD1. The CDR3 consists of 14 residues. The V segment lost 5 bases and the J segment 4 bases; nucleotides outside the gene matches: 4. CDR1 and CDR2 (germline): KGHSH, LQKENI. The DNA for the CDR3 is TGTGCCAGCTCAGCGGACAGGGGGCCTTACGAGCAGTACTTC. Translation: CASSADRGPYEQYF.

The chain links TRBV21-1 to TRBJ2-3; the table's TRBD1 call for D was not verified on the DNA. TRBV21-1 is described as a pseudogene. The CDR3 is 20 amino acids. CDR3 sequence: CASSKLRDTHRDSSTDTQYF. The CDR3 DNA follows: TGTGCCAGCAGCAAGCTACGGGACACCCACCGAGATTCTAGCACAGATACGCAGTATTTT.

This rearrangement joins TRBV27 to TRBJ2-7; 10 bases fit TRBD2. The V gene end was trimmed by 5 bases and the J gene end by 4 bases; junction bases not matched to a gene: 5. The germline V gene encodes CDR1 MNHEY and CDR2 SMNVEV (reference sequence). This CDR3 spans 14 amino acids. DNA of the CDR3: TGTGCCAGCAGTAGCGGACTAGCGGTATACGAGCAGTACTTC. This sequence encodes CASSSGLAVYEQYF.

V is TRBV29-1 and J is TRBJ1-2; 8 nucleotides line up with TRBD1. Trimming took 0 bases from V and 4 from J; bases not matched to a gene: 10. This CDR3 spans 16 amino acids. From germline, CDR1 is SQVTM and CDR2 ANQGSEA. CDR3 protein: CSVEEGRTGSGYGYTF. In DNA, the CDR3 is TGCAGCGTTGAAGAGGGGAGGACAGGGTCCGGCTATGGCTACACCTTC.

As DNA, the CDR3 is TGCAGCGTTGAAGAAGCGGGACTAGCGGGATACTCCTACAATGAGCAGTTCTTC. Protein sequence: CSVEEAGLAGYSYNEQFF. This sequence joins TRBV29-1 and TRBJ2-1; TRBD2 matches 13 bases. CDR1 and CDR2 (germline): SQVTM, ANQGSEA. The CDR3 is made up of 18 amino acids. V trimming: 0 bases; J trimming: 0 bases; junction bases outside the gene matches: 5.

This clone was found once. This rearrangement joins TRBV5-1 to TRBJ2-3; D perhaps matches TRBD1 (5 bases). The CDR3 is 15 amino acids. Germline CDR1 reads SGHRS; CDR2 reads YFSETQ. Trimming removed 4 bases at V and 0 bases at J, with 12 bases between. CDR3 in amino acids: CASSLRQSSTDTQYF. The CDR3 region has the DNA TGCGCCAGCAGCCTCCGACAGAGTAGCACAGATACGCAGTATTTT.